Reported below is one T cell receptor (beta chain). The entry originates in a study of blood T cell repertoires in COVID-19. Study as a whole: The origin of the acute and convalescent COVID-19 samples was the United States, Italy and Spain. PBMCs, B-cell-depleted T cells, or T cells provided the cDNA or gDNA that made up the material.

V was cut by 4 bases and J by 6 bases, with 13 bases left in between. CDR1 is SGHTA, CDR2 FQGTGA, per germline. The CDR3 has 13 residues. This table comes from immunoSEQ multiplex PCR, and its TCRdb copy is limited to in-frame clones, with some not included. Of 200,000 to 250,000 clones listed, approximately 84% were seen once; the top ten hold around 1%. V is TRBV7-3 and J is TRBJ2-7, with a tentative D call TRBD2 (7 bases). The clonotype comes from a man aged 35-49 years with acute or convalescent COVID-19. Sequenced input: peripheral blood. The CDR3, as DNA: TGTGCCAGCAGCTCGGGGGGCATCAGCGAGCAGTACTTC. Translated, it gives CASSSGGISEQYF. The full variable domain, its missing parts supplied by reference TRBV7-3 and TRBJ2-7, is GAGVSQTPSNKVTEKGKYVELRCDPISGHTALYWYRQSLGQGPEFLIYFQGTGAADDSGLPNDRFFAVRPEGSVSTLKIQRTERGDSAVYLCASSSGGISEQYFGPGTRLTVT.